The 20 T cell receptor beta chains listed next were all sequenced from one sample in a study of cytomegalovirus exposure and HLA in healthy donors. This PCR relied on a set of 60 Vbeta primers and 13 Jbeta primers. Produced via immunoSEQ multiplex PCR; TCRdb's table is partial and in-frame only. The sample has 150,000 to 200,000 clones; almost 80% are singletons. The sequencing sample was made of PBMCs. These receptors all stem from a male donor in good health and CMV-seronegative.

This clone was detected a few times. The rearrangement links TRBV5-4 to TRBJ1-5, with unresolved D. V gave up 4 bases and J gave up 7 bases, with 18 bases separating them. CDR1 and CDR2 from the germline V gene are SGHNT and YYREEE (reference sequence). This CDR3 has 15 residues. The CDR3: CASSPGGELGQPQHF. CDR3 bases: TGTGCCAGCAGCCCGGGTGGGGAGTTGGGACAGCCCCAGCATTTT.

This clone was seen more than once but under ten times. The J gene is TRBJ2-2, the V gene TRBV2; 7 bases agree with TRBD2. J was trimmed by 3 bases and V by 0 bases; bases with no gene match: 1. This CDR3 contains 15 residues. Germline-derived CDR1 and CDR2 are SNHLY and FYNNEI. Here the CDR3 DNA reads TGTGCCAGCAGTGAAGCGGGGGGGTACACCGGGGAGCTGTTTTTT. It codes for CASSEAGGYTGELFF.

The chain is built from TRBV5-1 and TRBJ2-2, with TRBD2 matching 7 bases. V was pared by 3 bases and J by 3 bases, with 5 bases of the junction left unmatched. Looked up from germline, CDR1 is SGHRS and CDR2 is YFSETQ. The CDR3 is 15 amino acids. This CDR3 is CASSWEGLDTGELFF. The CDR3 nucleotides read TGCGCCAGCAGCTGGGAGGGGCTAGACACCGGGGAGCTGTTTTTT. Full variable domain (missing parts from reference TRBV5-1 and TRBJ2-2): KAGVTQTPRYLIKTRGQQVTLSCSPISGHRSVSWYQQTPGQGLQFLFEYFSETQRNKGNFPGRFSGRQFSNSRSEMNVSTLELGDSALYLCASSWEGLDTGELFFGEGSRLTVL.

The CDR3 loop is CASSLPQGSYEQYF. CDR3 in DNA: TGTGCCAGCAGTTTACCCCAGGGCTCCTACGAGCAGTACTTC. This sequence joins TRBV28 and TRBJ2-7; tentatively, D is TRBD1 (5 bases). V lost 2 bases and J lost 0, with 8 bases in between. Germline CDR1 is MDHEN and CDR2 is SYDVKM. The CDR3 has 14 amino acids. Complete variable domain (other parts from reference TRBV28 and TRBJ2-7): DVKVTQSSRYLVKRTGEKVFLECVQDMDHENMFWYRQDPGLGLRLIYFSYDVKMKEKGDIPEGYSVSREKKERFSLILESASTNQTSMYLCASSLPQGSYEQYFGPGTRLTVT.

The chain combines TRBV14 with TRBJ2-7; 7 bases map to TRBD2. The CDR3 is 15 residues long. Germline values: CDR1 SGHDN, CDR2 FVKESK. The V segment lost 0 bases and the J segment 6 bases; nucleotides outside the gene matches: 8. The chain's CDR3 is CASSQDPAGVAEQYF. The CDR3 coding sequence is TGTGCCAGCAGCCAAGATCCCGCGGGAGTGGCCGAGCAGTACTTC.

The gene calls are TRBV29-1 and TRBJ2-1; 9 bases match TRBD1. The CDR3 extends over 15 amino acids. V lost 4 bases, J lost 3 bases, and 7 bases stayed unmatched. Germline V gene lookup returns CDR1 SQVTM and CDR2 ANQGSEA. DNA for the CDR3: TGCAGCGTTGCCGGGGGACAGGGAATCTACAATGAGCAGTTCTTC. Translation: CSVAGGQGIYNEQFF.

The chain links TRBV7-2 to TRBJ2-3; TRBD2 agrees at 8 bases. Germline V CDR1 and CDR2: SGHTA, FQGNSA. Germline trimming cut 3 bases from V and 5 bases from J; bases unmatched to any gene: 10. The CDR3 spans 16 residues. The CDR3 region has the DNA TGTGCCAGCAGCTTGGCAGCGGGGGCCTCGTTAGATACGCAGTATTTT. It translates to CASSLAAGASLDTQYF. The variable domain in full, with the rest retrieved from reference TRBV7-2 and TRBJ2-3, is GAGVSQSPSNKVTEKGKDVELRCDPISGHTALYWYRQSLGQGLEFLIYFQGNSAPDKSGLPSDRFSAERTGGSVSTLTIQRTQQEDSAVYLCASSLAAGASLDTQYFGPGTRLTVL.

The rearrangement joins TRBV28 to TRBJ1-1; TRBD1 matches 8 bases. This CDR3 contains 13 residues. V gave up 3 bases and J gave up 11 bases; unmatched junction bases: 8. Germline V gives CDR1 MDHEN, CDR2 SYDVKM. CDR3 protein: CASSFSLDRVAFF. The CDR3, as DNA: TGTGCCAGCAGTTTTTCCTTGGACAGGGTGGCTTTCTTT.

The rearrangement joins TRBV12-5 to TRBJ2-7, with 10 bases fitting TRBD1. Trimming cost V 4 bases and J 0 bases; bases outside gene matches: 3. The germline CDR1 and CDR2 sequences are LGHNT and FRNRAP. CDR3 length: 15 amino acids. CDR3 bases: TGTGCTAGTGGTTCGGACAGGGGGAGCTCCTACGAGCAGTACTTC. It yields the protein CASGSDRGSSYEQYF.

This rearrangement joins TRBV5-8 to TRBJ1-1; no definite D call. CDR1 is SGHTS and CDR2 is YDEGEE in the germline V gene. The CDR3 consists of 11 residues. The germline V and J ends were trimmed by 4 bases and 8 bases, with 9 bases remaining between them. The CDR3 bases are TGTGCCAGCAGCCTCCTTATAGAAGCTTTCTTT. As protein: CASSLLIEAFF.

The V call is TRBV5-1, the J call TRBJ2-3; 8 bases agree with TRBD2. CDR1 is SGHRS, CDR2 YFSETQ, per germline. V lost 7 bases to trimming and J lost 6 bases; unmatched junction nucleotides: 16. The CDR3 is made up of 16 amino acids. The CDR3 is CASSDTGLAGPDTQYF. The CDR3 bases are TGCGCCAGCTCAGATACCGGGCTAGCGGGCCCCGATACGCAGTATTTT.

The chain employs TRBV11-3 and TRBJ2-3; TRBD2 might be the D (6 bases). V was clipped by 0 bases and J by 3 bases, with 7 bases between them. The CDR3 is 14 residues long. CDR1 SGHNT and CDR2 YENEEA come from the germline V gene. CDR3 nucleotides: TGTGCCAGCAGCTTAGAGGCGGGAACAGATACGCAGTATTTT. Its protein is CASSLEAGTDTQYF.

This chain connects TRBV15 to TRBJ2-7, with D perhaps matching TRBD2 (5 bases). CDR1 is LNHNV, CDR2 YYDKDF, per germline (reference sequence). The V end was cut by 3 bases, the J end by 2 bases, with 14 bases between. The CDR3 extends over 15 amino acids. CDR3 nucleotide sequence: TGTGCCACCAGCAGTACAGCGGCTTCTACCTACGAGCAGTACTTC. Translation: CATSSTAASTYEQYF.

The J gene is TRBJ2-7, the V gene TRBV11-2, with TRBD1 as a possible D gene (6 bases). This CDR3 contains 16 residues. CDR1 and CDR2 (germline): SGHAT, FQNNGV. Trimming removed 5 bases from V and 4 bases from J, with 21 bases in between. This CDR3 reads CASSPVGNIQGYEQYF. The CDR3 DNA follows: TGTGCCAGCAGCCCTGTCGGGAACATCCAGGGGTACGAGCAGTACTTC. Full variable domain (outside the CDR3, taken from reference TRBV11-2 and TRBJ2-7): EAGVAQSPRYKIIEKRQSVAFWCNPISGHATLYWYQQILGQGPKLLIQFQNNGVVDDSQLPKDRFSAERLKGVDSTLKIQPAKLEDSAVYLCASSPVGNIQGYEQYFGPGTRLTVT.

This clone was counted between two and nine times. In DNA, the CDR3 is TGTGCCAGCAGCTTAGCGCTCGCGGGGCCAGGTTACGAGCAGTACTTC. Translating it yields CASSLALAGPGYEQYF. The rearrangement links TRBV7-2 to TRBJ2-7; D possibly corresponds to TRBD2 (6 bases). CDR3 size: 16 residues. Trimming shortened V by 0 bases and J by 4 bases, and 16 bases separated the two germline ends. From germline, CDR1 is SGHTA and CDR2 FQGNSA.

This clone appeared a few times. The chain uses TRBV2 and TRBJ1-1; no reliable D call. The CDR3 consists of 12 residues. Germline assignment: CDR1 SNHLY and CDR2 FYNNEI. V dropped 5 bases and J dropped 11 bases, with 15 bases sitting between them. Here the CDR3 DNA reads TGTGCCAGCAGTCTGGGCGGGAGGGCGGCTTTCTTT. This encodes CASSLGGRAAFF.

This chain joins TRBV27 and TRBJ2-7, with 8 bases identical to TRBD1. J lost 5 bases, V lost 2 bases, and 2 bases had no gene match. Germline V CDR1 and CDR2: MNHEY, SMNVEV (reference sequence). CDR3 length: 13 amino acids. In DNA form, the CDR3 reads TGTGCCAGCAGTTTACAGGGGGCCGACGAGCAGTACTTC. It is translated as CASSLQGADEQYF.

This sequence joins TRBV2 and TRBJ2-1; 9 bases are a match to TRBD2. The CDR3 runs to 18 residues. Looked up from germline, CDR1 is SNHLY and CDR2 is FYNNEI. The V segment lost 7 bases and the J segment 0 bases; nucleotides outside the gene matches: 13. The CDR3 sequence is CASTQGLAGARSYNEQFF. The CDR3 nucleotides are TGTGCCAGCACCCAGGGGTTAGCGGGGGCCCGCTCCTACAATGAGCAGTTCTTC.

This clone has just a few counts. The gene calls are TRBV5-6 and TRBJ2-5; TRBD2 matches at 10 bases. V shed 2 bases and J 5 bases; nucleotides not matched to a gene: 6. This CDR3 has 15 amino acids. The V gene's germline CDR1 is SGHDT and CDR2 YYEEEE. The CDR3 coding sequence is TGTGCCAGCAGCTTAGCGGGAGGGTACGAGGAGACCCAGTACTTC. Encoded protein: CASSLAGGYEETQYF.

The chain recombines TRBV9 with TRBJ2-3; TRBD2 agrees at 12 bases. The length of the CDR3 is 14 residues. V gave up 5 bases and J gave up 4 bases; unmatched junction bases: 2. Germline V gene lookup returns CDR1 SGDLS and CDR2 YYNGEE. For the CDR3, the DNA is TGTGCCAGCAGTCGGACTAGCGGGGCAGATACGCAGTATTTT. It specifies CASSRTSGADTQYF.